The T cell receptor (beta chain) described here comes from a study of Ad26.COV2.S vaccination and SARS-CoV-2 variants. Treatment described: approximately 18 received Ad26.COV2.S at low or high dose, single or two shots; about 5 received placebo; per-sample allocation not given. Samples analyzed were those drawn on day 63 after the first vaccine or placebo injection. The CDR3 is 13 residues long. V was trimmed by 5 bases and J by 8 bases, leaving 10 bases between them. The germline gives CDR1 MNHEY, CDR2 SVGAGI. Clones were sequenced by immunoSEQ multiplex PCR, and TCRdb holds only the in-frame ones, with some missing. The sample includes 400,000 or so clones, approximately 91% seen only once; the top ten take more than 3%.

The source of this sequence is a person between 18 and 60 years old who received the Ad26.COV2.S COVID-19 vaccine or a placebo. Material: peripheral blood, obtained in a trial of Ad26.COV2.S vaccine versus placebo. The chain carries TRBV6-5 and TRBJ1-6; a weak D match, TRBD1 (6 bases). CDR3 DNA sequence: TGTGCCAGCAGTCGTAACAGGGATTCACCCCTCCACTTT. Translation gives CASSRNRDSPLHF.